What follows are 3 T cell receptor beta chains derived from one specimen sequenced in a study of T-cell reconstitution after alpha-beta-depleted transplantation in children. For TCRbeta, the library was prepared with unique molecular identifiers. TCRdb called the PCR reads again in MiXCR, with one record for every CDR3 protein. Among about 480,000 distinct CDR3 sequences listed, about 12% were seen once. The material was PBMCs from the stem cell graft donor, obtained from the stem cell graft. The receptor source for this set is a human donor who donated a stem cell graft to a child with combined immunodeficiency.

The CDR3 nucleotides read TGTGCCACCAGCCCTCTTGCGGGGTTGGGAAACATTCAGTACTTC. Translation: CATSPLAGLGNIQYF. The rearrangement uses TRBV15 and TRBJ2-4; tentatively, D is TRBD2 (6 bases). The CDR3 runs to 15 residues. Germline-derived CDR1 and CDR2 are LNHNV and YYDKDF (reference sequence). The V gene lost 5 bases and the J gene lost 6 bases, with 17 bases spanning the gap.

The chain uses TRBV4-1 and TRBJ2-2, with a possible D match to TRBD2 (5 bases). V gave up 0 bases and J gave up 12 bases, with 14 bases separating them. The CDR3 length is 14 residues. Germline V gene lookup returns CDR1 MGHRA and CDR2 YSYEKL. Here the CDR3 reads CASSQDQIPGKLFF. The DNA of the CDR3 is TGCGCCAGCAGCCAAGATCAGATTCCGGGGAAGCTGTTTTTT.

The chain couples TRBV29-1 to TRBJ1-1; tentative D call: TRBD1 (6 bases). The CDR3 consists of 12 residues. Trimming removed 7 bases from V and 6 bases from J, with 15 bases in between. Germline CDR1 and CDR2: SQVTM and ANQGSEA. CDR3 coding DNA: TGCAGCGCCCCACAGGGTCGATCTGAAGCTTTCTTT. This codes for CSAPQGRSEAFF.